These 9 T cell receptor beta chains originate from one sample sequenced in a study of control samples from healthy donors and cancer patients. Produced via immunoSEQ multiplex PCR; TCRdb's table is partial and in-frame only. In total, the table holds 150,000 to 200,000 clones. Sequencing used blood. Receptors originate from a woman in her 30s in good health.

V gene TRBV5-4 combines with J gene TRBJ1-2; D is uncertain. The V and J ends lost 4 bases and 4 bases respectively, with 11 bases between them. CDR3 length equals 13 residues. In germline, CDR1 is SGHNT, CDR2 YYREEE (reference sequence). CDR3 sequence (DNA): TGTGCCAGCAGCCGTGACGGCCTCTATGGCTACACCTTC. Amino acid sequence: CASSRDGLYGYTF.

The chain is built from TRBV7-3 and TRBJ2-5; D remains ambiguous. Germline V gene data show CDR1 as SGHTA and CDR2 as FQGTGA. Trimming took off 5 bases at V and 1 base at J, with 14 bases between the two ends. The CDR3 extends over 15 amino acids. The CDR3 spells CASSPSGFVQETQYF. The CDR3 DNA is TGTGCCAGCAGCCCGTCTGGTTTTGTCCAAGAGACCCAGTACTTC.

The chain is built from TRBV29-1 and TRBJ1-1, with D uncertain. The CDR3 covers 12 residues. Trimming removed 0 bases from V and 5 bases from J, with 7 bases in between. Germline lookup yields CDR1 SQVTM and CDR2 ANQGSEA. CDR3 nucleotide sequence: TGCAGCGTTGAAGACCCCCCAACTGAAGCTTTCTTT. Translation gives CSVEDPPTEAFF.

V and J are TRBV28 and TRBJ1-1; no clear D. Germline V gene sequence: CDR1 MDHEN, CDR2 SYDVKM. The ends were cut back, 2 bases at V and 4 bases at J, with 2 bases in the middle. The CDR3 sequence is 11 residues long. This CDR3 reads CASSLITEAFF. The CDR3 coding sequence is TGTGCCAGCAGTTTAATCACTGAAGCTTTCTTT. The whole variable domain, remainder taken from reference TRBV28 and TRBJ1-1, is DVKVTQSSRYLVKRTGEKVFLECVQDMDHENMFWYRQDPGLGLRLIYFSYDVKMKEKGDIPEGYSVSREKKERFSLILESASTNQTSMYLCASSLITEAFFGQGTRLTVV.

The V gene is TRBV10-3, the J gene TRBJ2-5; 10 bases are a match to TRBD2. The V and J ends lost 5 bases and 0 bases, in that order; junction bases with no gene match: 3. This CDR3 is 15 amino acids long. Germline V gene sequence: CDR1 ENHRY, CDR2 SYGVKD. The CDR3 region has the DNA TGTGCCATCAGTCGGACTAGCGGAAACCAAGAGACCCAGTACTTC. Protein product: CAISRTSGNQETQYF.

The chain links TRBV5-1 to TRBJ2-5; unclear D gene. Germline V gene lookup returns CDR1 SGHRS and CDR2 YFSETQ. The CDR3 covers 13 residues. Trimming took 5 bases from V and 2 from J, leaving 10 bases between them. The DNA of the CDR3 is TGCGCCAGCAGTCAGACGGTGCAAGAGACCCAGTACTTC. Translated, it gives CASSQTVQETQYF.

The chain joins TRBV28 to TRBJ1-3; D unresolved. The germline V and J ends were trimmed by 2 bases and 0 bases, with 5 bases remaining between them. The germline gives CDR1 MDHEN, CDR2 SYDVKM. The CDR3 has 14 residues. The CDR3 nucleotides are TGTGCCAGCAGTTTAATGAACTCTGGAAACACCATATATTTT. It is translated as CASSLMNSGNTIYF. Drawing the rest from reference TRBV28 and TRBJ1-3, the complete variable domain is DVKVTQSSRYLVKRTGEKVFLECVQDMDHENMFWYRQDPGLGLRLIYFSYDVKMKEKGDIPEGYSVSREKKERFSLILESASTNQTSMYLCASSLMNSGNTIYFGEGSWLTVV.

This chain links TRBV6-5 with TRBJ2-1; no reliable D call. This CDR3 is 15 amino acids long. Germline CDR1 reads MNHEY; CDR2 reads SVGAGI. Trimming took off 5 bases at V and 0 bases at J, with 11 bases between the two ends. The CDR3 nucleotides are TGTGCCAGCAGTAGGACGGAAAGCTCCTACAATGAGCAGTTCTTC. Protein product: CASSRTESSYNEQFF.

The genes are TRBV6-5 and TRBJ2-3; D remains ambiguous. Per the germline V gene, CDR1 is MNHEY and CDR2 is SVGAGI. The CDR3 loop spans 15 amino acids. Trimming took 7 bases from V and 2 from J, leaving 16 bases between them. CDR3 DNA sequence: TGTGCCAGCACCCCGGTTTCGGTAATCACAGATACGCAGTATTTT. This translates into CASTPVSVITDTQYF.